This T cell receptor (beta chain) was obtained from a study of OX40 agonist ivuxolimab in advanced cancers. Looking at the study overall: Enrolled patients in dose escalation had cancers that were hepatocellular carcinoma, melanoma, renal cell or head and neck cancer. Around 40% of patients had received prior checkpoint inhibitor therapy. Overall study results and limits: Compared with CD4+, CD8+ T cells on average had more expanded clones.

A remark on this clone: Antigen: not known.

Repertoires were generated with immunoSEQ multiplex PCR, while TCRdb's copy carries only in-frame clones and drops some. The repertoire holds about 58,000 clones, around 90% seen once, with around 0.8% in the top ten. At baseline, cycle 4 day 1, and cycle 7 day 1, blood was sampled. V lost 5 bases and J 0 bases, leaving 20 bases between the germline ends. Germline assignment: CDR1 LNHDA and CDR2 SQIVND (reference sequence). The CDR3 contains 19 residues. The receptor was isolated from an adult with an advanced solid tumor such as melanoma, head and neck, liver or kidney cancer. The rearrangement links TRBV19 to TRBJ2-6; maybe TRBD2 (6 bases). Material: CD4+ or CD8+ T cells sorted from blood, obtained in a trial of the OX40 agonist ivuxolimab. Here the CDR3 reads CASSSAGLSLTSGANVLTF. The CDR3 coding sequence is TGTGCCAGTAGTTCGGCGGGACTCTCACTCACCTCTGGGGCCAACGTCCTGACTTTC.